These 29 T cell receptor beta chains were all obtained from the same sample, sequenced in a study of cytomegalovirus exposure and HLA in healthy donors. PCR used 60 Vbeta primers and 13 Jbeta primers. Only in-frame clones appear in the TCRdb table, and some are missing; sequencing was by immunoSEQ multiplex PCR. The sample shows around 140,000 clones, just under 85% of them seen only once. The sequenced material came from PBMCs. The receptors were sampled from a man aged 25 to 40 in good health and CMV-seropositive.

The genes are TRBV7-9 and TRBJ2-3, with 10 bases aligning to TRBD1. The J segment lost 4 bases and the V segment lost 0 bases, leaving 7 bases of the junction unmatched. Per germline, CDR1 SEHNR and CDR2 FQNEAQ (reference sequence). CDR3 size: 17 residues. CDR3 coding DNA: TGTGCCAGCAGCTTAGCGTCTGGACAGGGGGTAGCAGATACGCAGTATTTT. Translated, it gives CASSLASGQGVADTQYF.

The chain uses TRBV2 and TRBJ1-5; D might be TRBD1 (5 bases). The V gene's germline CDR1 is SNHLY and CDR2 FYNNEI. The V and J ends lost 2 bases and 5 bases respectively, with 13 bases between them. The CDR3 length is 15 residues. The CDR3 loop reads CASSENWGTDQPQHF. The CDR3 DNA reads as TGTGCCAGCAGTGAAAATTGGGGGACTGATCAGCCCCAGCATTTT.

V usage is TRBV5-4 and J usage is TRBJ1-6, with TRBD1 matching 8 bases. The germline V gene encodes CDR1 SGHNT and CDR2 YYREEE (reference sequence). Unmatched junction bases numbered 3, after V lost 5 bases and J lost 5 bases. The CDR3 covers 14 residues. The CDR3 DNA reads TGTGCCAGCAGAGTGGGACAGGATAATTCACCCCTCCACTTT. This codes for CASRVGQDNSPLHF. Together with reference TRBV5-4 and TRBJ1-6, the CDR3 gives the full variable domain: ETGVTQSPTHLIKTRGQQVTLRCSSQSGHNTVSWYQQALGQGPQFIFQYYREEENGRGNFPPRFSGLQFPNYSSELNVNALELDDSALYLCASRVGQDNSPLHFGNGTRLTVT.

As regards this clone: Other DNA variants within this sample encode the same CDR3. This chain connects TRBV7-3 to TRBJ1-1, with D perhaps matching TRBD1 (5 bases). This CDR3 has 13 residues. V was trimmed by 4 bases and J by 1 base, leaving 7 bases between them. Germline CDR1 SGHTA, CDR2 FQGTGA. Here the CDR3 reads CASSSGQNTEAFF. CDR3 nucleotide sequence: TGTGCCAGCAGCTCAGGACAGAACACTGAAGCTTTCTTT.

The chain combines TRBV7-9 with TRBJ1-2, with D possibly matching TRBD1 (5 bases). The CDR3 totals 12 residues. With 2 bases removed from V and 8 bases from J, the gap between germline ends came to 9 bases. Germline CDR1 SEHNR, CDR2 FQNEAQ (reference sequence). CDR3 protein: CASSLTGVGYTF. The CDR3 DNA reads as TGTGCCAGCAGCTTAACGGGGGTCGGCTACACCTTC.

This chain uses TRBV27 with TRBJ1-6; possibly TRBD1 for D (5 bases). This CDR3 has 14 residues. Per germline, CDR1 MNHEY and CDR2 SMNVEV (reference sequence). Trimming cost V 1 base and J 7 bases, with 8 bases left between them. CDR3 protein: CASSLYQGNSPLHF. CDR3 DNA sequence: TGTGCCAGCAGTTTATATCAGGGAAATTCACCCCTCCACTTT.

The chain links TRBV6-1 to TRBJ1-1, with D possibly being TRBD1 (5 bases). Germline values: CDR1 MNHNS, CDR2 SASEGT. The CDR3 contains 15 residues. The V end was cut by 5 bases, the J end by 1 base, with 14 bases between. The chain's CDR3 is CASSRGGGGNTEAFF. DNA of the CDR3: TGTGCCAGCAGTCGGGGAGGTGGGGGGAACACTGAAGCTTTCTTT.

This clone was seen once. The genes are TRBV28 and TRBJ2-3, with TRBD2 identical over 7 bases. The V gene end was trimmed by 6 bases and the J gene end by 2 bases; junction bases not matched to a gene: 5. The CDR3 has 14 residues. The germline V gene encodes CDR1 MDHEN and CDR2 SYDVKM. CDR3 residues: CASRGGTPTDTQYF. Written as DNA, the CDR3 is TGTGCCAGCAGGGGAGGGACTCCCACAGATACGCAGTATTTT.

The chain is built from TRBV27 and TRBJ2-1, with D possibly matching TRBD2 (6 bases). V lost 2 bases, J lost 10 bases, and 18 bases lay in between. This CDR3 comprises 15 residues. The germline V gene has CDR1 MNHEY and CDR2 SMNVEV (reference sequence). CDR3 amino acids: CASSLAGILPGEQFF. In DNA form, the CDR3 reads TGTGCCAGCAGTTTAGCGGGAATCCTCCCGGGGGAGCAGTTCTTC.

The chain combines TRBV5-8 with TRBJ2-1, with 7 positions matching TRBD2. In germline, CDR1 is SGHTS, CDR2 YDEGEE. V was pared by 2 bases and J by 2 bases, with 7 bases of the junction left unmatched. The CDR3 sequence is 16 residues long. The CDR3 sequence: CASSFLPSGTYNEQFF. The CDR3 DNA follows: TGTGCCAGCAGCTTTTTGCCCAGCGGGACCTACAATGAGCAGTTCTTC.

This chain joins TRBV5-1 and TRBJ1-5; D is unresolved. CDR3 length: 15 amino acids. With 0 bases removed from V and 6 bases from J, the gap between germline ends came to 13 bases. Germline V gene sequence: CDR1 SGHRS, CDR2 YFSETQ. The DNA for the CDR3 is TGCGCCAGCAGCTTGGAGTCTATGCCGGGTCAGCCCCAGCATTTT. This encodes CASSLESMPGQPQHF.

The genes are TRBV27 and TRBJ2-7; 8 bases line up with TRBD2. V shed 3 bases and J 2 bases; nucleotides not matched to a gene: 6. Germline loops: CDR1 MNHEY, CDR2 SMNVEV (reference sequence). This CDR3 has 15 residues. DNA of the CDR3: TGTGCCAGCAGTTTGGCTAGCGGGTCTACCTACGAGCAGTACTTC. As protein: CASSLASGSTYEQYF.

As concerns this clone: At the DNA level, this CDR3 is encoded by other sequences in the same sample as well. The genes are TRBV5-6 and TRBJ1-1, with unresolved D. The germline V and J ends were trimmed by 5 bases and 5 bases, with 19 bases remaining between them. This CDR3 comprises 15 residues. The germline CDR1 and CDR2 sequences are SGHDT and YYEEEE. The DNA of the CDR3 is TGTGCCAGCAGTCCGTTCCAGGTCCTTAATACTGAAGCTTTCTTT. Translated: CASSPFQVLNTEAFF.

V gene TRBV7-8 combines with J gene TRBJ2-7; TRBD2 matches 7 bases. Germline V CDR1 and CDR2: SGHVS, FQNEAQ. The V segment lost 1 base and the J segment 4 bases; nucleotides outside the gene matches: 16. The CDR3 length is 18 residues. Here the CDR3 DNA reads TGTGCCAGCAGCTTAGGCACCTTTGAGCGGGGCTGGGGTTACGAGCAGTACTTC. Translating it yields CASSLGTFERGWGYEQYF.

The chain is built from TRBV9 and TRBJ2-1, with unresolved D. The CDR3 spans 15 residues. Germline V gene lookup returns CDR1 SGDLS and CDR2 YYNGEE. Trimming removed 0 bases at V and 8 bases at J, with 15 bases between. The CDR3 reads CASSVAQALPYEQFF. CDR3 sequence (DNA): TGTGCCAGCAGCGTAGCTCAAGCCCTCCCCTATGAGCAGTTCTTC. The full variable domain, rest sourced from reference TRBV9 and TRBJ2-1, is DSGVTQTPKHLITATGQRVTLRCSPRSGDLSVYWYQQSLDQGLQFLIQYYNGEERAKGNILERFSAQQFPDLHSELNLSSLELGDSALYFCASSVAQALPYEQFFGPGTRLTVL.

On this clone itself: One end of the junction is discordant with germline, which a read error may explain. The chain recombines TRBV7-9 with TRBJ1-2, with 9 bases identical to TRBD1. Germline V gene sequence: CDR1 SEHNR, CDR2 FQNEAQ (reference sequence). This CDR3 spans 14 amino acids. In DNA, the CDR3 is TGTTCCAGCAGCTCCGGACAGGGGCATACGGGCTACACCTTC. Its translation is CSSSSGQGHTGYTF.

The V gene is TRBV28, the J gene TRBJ1-4; 9 bases are shared with TRBD1. Germline assignment: CDR1 MDHEN and CDR2 SYDVKM. J gave up 7 bases and V 5 bases, and 8 bases lay outside the gene matches. This CDR3 spans 15 amino acids. The CDR3 nucleotides read TGTGCCAGCAGTGTGCCGGGACAGGGAGGTGAAAAACTGTTTTTT. Its protein is CASSVPGQGGEKLFF.

The chain employs TRBV28 and TRBJ2-1; 12 nucleotides agree with TRBD2. CDR1 is MDHEN and CDR2 is SYDVKM in the germline V gene. This CDR3 has 17 residues. The ends lost 4 bases at V and 2 bases at J; junction bases unmatched: 6. The CDR3 sequence: CASSSTSGGSTYNEQFF. The CDR3 DNA reads TGTGCCAGCAGTTCGACTAGCGGGGGTAGCACCTACAATGAGCAGTTCTTC.

This chain uses TRBV7-6 with TRBJ2-5; 7 bases fit TRBD1. The J call may be wrong; the DNA end is better matched by TRBJ2-7. This CDR3 has 14 amino acids. CDR1 SGHVS and CDR2 FNYEAQ come from the germline V gene. CDR3 nucleotide sequence: TGTGCCAGCAGCCCACCGACAGGGAGCCACGAGCAGTACTTC. As protein: CASSPPTGSHEQYF.

The rearrangement uses TRBV4-2 and TRBJ2-2; no firm D call. The CDR3 has 15 amino acids. Trimming pared 0 bases from V and 5 bases from J, leaving 10 bases between. CDR1 and CDR2 from the germline V gene are LGHNA and YNFKEQ. The chain's CDR3 is CASSQDLPRTGELFF. CDR3 nucleotides: TGTGCCAGCAGCCAAGATCTGCCCAGGACCGGGGAGCTGTTTTTT.

The rearrangement joins TRBV14 to TRBJ2-3; 8 bases fit TRBD1. With V trimmed by 3 bases and J by 5 bases, 13 bases remained unmatched. Germline V lookup: CDR1 SGHDN, CDR2 FVKESK. This CDR3 region has 17 residues. CDR3 sequence reads: CASSQEHRGRPEDTQYF. The CDR3 region has the DNA TGTGCCAGCAGCCAGGAACACAGGGGGAGGCCCGAAGATACGCAGTATTTT.

V gene TRBV7-6 combines with J gene TRBJ2-5; no reliable D call. Germline loops: CDR1 SGHVS, CDR2 FNYEAQ. The CDR3 length is 13 residues. The ends were cut back, 2 bases at V and 2 bases at J, with 6 bases in the middle. CDR3 DNA: TGTGCCAGCAGCTTACGGAGACAAGAGACCCAGTACTTC. It translates to CASSLRRQETQYF.

There are a few counts of this clone. The rearrangement uses TRBV6-6 and TRBJ1-1; the match to TRBD1 covers 7 bases. The CDR3 is 14 amino acids. With V trimmed by 5 bases and J by 4 bases, 7 bases remained unmatched. Germline V gives CDR1 MNHNY, CDR2 SVGAGI (reference sequence). The CDR3 sequence is CASSGAGGTTEAFF. For the CDR3, the DNA is TGTGCCAGCAGTGGGGCAGGGGGGACCACTGAAGCTTTCTTT.

The chain combines TRBV7-6 with TRBJ2-5; D perhaps matches TRBD2 (6 bases). CDR1 SGHVS and CDR2 FNYEAQ come from the germline V gene. Trimming removed 1 base at V and 2 bases at J, with 8 bases between. This CDR3 region has 14 residues. CDR3 nucleotide sequence: TGTGCCAGCAGCTTAGGGGACTCACAAGAGACCCAGTACTTC. Its protein product is CASSLGDSQETQYF.

The chain is built from TRBV6-1 and TRBJ1-1, with no clear D. This CDR3 is 15 amino acids long. Deletions cut 2 bases from V and 0 bases from J, with 10 bases between. From germline, CDR1 is MNHNS and CDR2 SASEGT. CDR3 DNA: TGTGCCAGCAGTGAACCCCCGGGGATGAACACTGAAGCTTTCTTT. Protein product: CASSEPPGMNTEAFF.

This chain uses TRBV29-1 with TRBJ2-3, with 14 bases identical to TRBD2. Losses at the gene ends were 6 bases for V and 5 bases for J; bases not matched to a gene: 7. The CDR3 covers 15 residues. The germline V gene encodes CDR1 SQVTM and CDR2 ANQGSEA. The CDR3 region has the DNA TGCAGCGTGGAACGAGGGACTAGCGGGGGAGATACGCAGTATTTT. It is translated as CSVERGTSGGDTQYF.

Of note for this clone: In the same sample, other DNA sequences code for this CDR3. This chain uses TRBV7-9 with TRBJ2-5; D is possibly TRBD2 (6 bases). Trimming took 5 bases from V and 2 from J, leaving 27 bases between them. The CDR3 runs 19 residues. The germline CDR1 and CDR2 sequences are SEHNR and FQNEAQ (reference sequence). The CDR3 DNA follows: TGTGCCAGCAGCACTTCTAGCGAGATTTTAGTTCTAATTCAAGAGACCCAGTACTTC. It specifies CASSTSSEILVLIQETQYF.

The V gene is TRBV5-6, the J gene TRBJ1-2; 7 bases agree with TRBD1. The V and J ends lost 4 bases and 8 bases, in that order; junction bases with no gene match: 11. This CDR3 comprises 14 residues. Germline CDR1 SGHDT, CDR2 YYEEEE. This chain's CDR3 is CASSRRDSKSGYTF. The CDR3 DNA sequence: TGTGCCAGCAGCCGCCGGGACAGCAAATCGGGCTACACCTTC.

This clone showed up just a few times. This rearrangement joins TRBV5-4 to TRBJ1-2; 9 positions agree with TRBD1. The CDR3 loop spans 17 amino acids. Losses at the gene ends were 0 bases for V and 7 bases for J; bases not matched to a gene: 13. CDR1 is SGHNT and CDR2 is YYREEE in the germline V gene (reference sequence). DNA of the CDR3: TGTGCCAGCAGCTTGGCAGGGCCGGGACAGGGTTTAACTGGCTACACCTTC. It specifies CASSLAGPGQGLTGYTF.